Listed here are 14 T cell receptor beta chains from one sample, sequenced in a study of blood T cell repertoires in COVID-19. The method was immunoSEQ multiplex PCR; TCRdb's version includes in-frame clones alone and lacks a portion of them. Of some 150,000 clones detected, approximately 85% appear once; the ten largest clones hold about 1.2%. Sequences were obtained from peripheral blood. These receptors all stem from a man in his sixties who had recovered from COVID-19.

The V gene is TRBV7-9, the J gene TRBJ2-5, with D unresolved. Trimming cost V 2 bases and J 3 bases, with 7 bases left between them. This CDR3 has 13 residues. Per the germline V gene, CDR1 is SEHNR and CDR2 is FQNEAQ (reference sequence). CDR3 DNA: TGTGCCAGCAGCTTACTCACTAAAGAGACCCAGTACTTC. Its translation is CASSLLTKETQYF.

This clone was seen once. The chain uses TRBV29-1 and TRBJ2-3; maybe TRBD2 (7 bases). CDR1 is SQVTM and CDR2 is ANQGSEA in the germline V gene. V was clipped by 7 bases and J by 15 bases, with 17 bases between them. This CDR3 spans 10 amino acids. This chain's CDR3 is CSAFEGGQYF. For the CDR3, the DNA is TGCAGCGCCTTTGAGGGGGGGCAATATTTT.

The V gene is TRBV7-9, the J gene TRBJ1-2; D is unclear. The V gene lost 8 bases and the J gene lost 7 bases, with 23 bases spanning the gap. Looked up from germline, CDR1 is SEHNR and CDR2 is FQNEAQ (reference sequence). This CDR3 is built from 15 residues. In DNA form, the CDR3 reads TGTGCCAGCGGACTCATCCTAACGGGGAAAGGTGGCTACACCTTC. Translation gives CASGLILTGKGGYTF.

The chain employs TRBV6-6 and TRBJ1-4; 7 bases are a match to TRBD1. J was trimmed by 8 bases and V by 4 bases; bases with no gene match: 4. CDR1 is MNHNY, CDR2 SVGAGI, per germline (reference sequence). The CDR3 has 13 residues. CDR3 amino acids: CASSWVQGEKLFF. The CDR3 coding sequence is TGTGCCAGCAGTTGGGTACAGGGGGAAAAACTGTTTTTT.

The chain links TRBV6-1 to TRBJ1-6; D is possibly TRBD1 (6 bases). V was clipped by 2 bases and J by 7 bases, with 9 bases between them. Germline V gene sequence: CDR1 MNHNS, CDR2 SASEGT. The CDR3 loop spans 14 amino acids. The CDR3 reads CASSETQGNSPLHF. The CDR3 nucleotides read TGTGCCAGCAGTGAAACCCAGGGGAATTCACCCCTCCACTTT.

CDR3 loop: CASSHAWTSDTDTQYF. Here the CDR3 DNA reads TGTGCCAGCAGCCATGCCTGGACTAGCGACACAGATACGCAGTATTTT. The rearrangement links TRBV4-2 to TRBJ2-3, with 9 bases matching TRBD2. The CDR3 totals 16 residues. CDR1 and CDR2 from the germline V gene are LGHNA and YNFKEQ. V trimming: 3 bases; J trimming: 2 bases; junction bases outside the gene matches: 6.

The DNA for the CDR3 is TGTGCCAGCAGCTTTGAGGGAAGGAATCAGCCCCAGCATTTT. Translation: CASSFEGRNQPQHF. The genes are TRBV7-9 and TRBJ1-5; no reliable D call. Germline loops: CDR1 SEHNR, CDR2 FQNEAQ (reference sequence). The CDR3 runs to 14 residues. V lost 3 bases, J lost 4 bases, and 10 bases lay in between.

The V gene is TRBV2, the J gene TRBJ1-2, with TRBD1 matching 9 bases. CDR1 is SNHLY, CDR2 FYNNEI, per germline. This CDR3 comprises 14 residues. Trimming took 6 bases from V and 8 from J; bases not matched to a gene: 10. CDR3 sequence: CASRGDREREGYTF. DNA for the CDR3: TGTGCCAGCAGAGGGGACAGGGAAAGGGAGGGCTACACCTTC.

This chain joins TRBV5-1 and TRBJ1-5; 7 bases line up with TRBD1. From germline, CDR1 is SGHRS and CDR2 YFSETQ. With 2 bases clipped from V and 5 bases from J, the junction kept 4 bases outside the gene matches. The CDR3 covers 14 residues. CDR3 DNA sequence: TGCGCCAGCAGCTTCGGGACAGACGATCAGCCCCAGCATTTT. Protein sequence: CASSFGTDDQPQHF.

This sequence joins TRBV3-1 (or the pseudogene TRBV3-2) and TRBJ2-1, with a possible D match to TRBD2 (6 bases). The CDR3 spans 13 residues. Germline lookup yields CDR1 LGHDT and CDR2 YNNKEL (reference sequence). V was cut by 0 bases and J by 10 bases, with 10 bases left in between. CDR3 protein: CASSQDYGGEQFF. The CDR3, as DNA: TGTGCCAGCAGCCAAGATTATGGGGGGGAGCAGTTCTTC.

V gene TRBV9 combines with J gene TRBJ1-2, with TRBD1 matching 9 bases. J gave up 0 bases and V 4 bases, and 7 bases lay outside the gene matches. This CDR3 contains 16 residues. Germline loops: CDR1 SGDLS, CDR2 YYNGEE. CDR3 nucleotides: TGTGCCAGCAGCCCAGGGACAGGGCCACCTAACTATGGCTACACCTTC. Its protein is CASSPGTGPPNYGYTF.

The chain couples TRBV2 to TRBJ1-1, with TRBD1 matching 8 bases. Germline V CDR1 and CDR2: SNHLY, FYNNEI. Trimming cost V 7 bases and J 5 bases; bases outside gene matches: 6. The CDR3 covers 13 residues. CDR3 protein: CASKGDRGTEAFF. In DNA, the CDR3 is TGTGCCAGCAAGGGCGACAGGGGAACTGAAGCTTTCTTT.

This clone has only one observation. This rearrangement joins TRBV6-4 to TRBJ1-6, with TRBD1 matching 11 bases. This CDR3 has 14 residues. CDR1 and CDR2 from the germline V gene are MRHNA and SNTAGT. Trimming removed 6 bases from V and 9 bases from J; junction bases left unmatched: 4. For the CDR3, the DNA is TGTGCCAGCAGCCTGGACAGGGGGCGTTCACCCCTCCACTTT. This codes for CASSLDRGRSPLHF.

The V and J genes are TRBV19 and TRBJ1-2; 9 bases match TRBD1. The ends lost 2 bases at V and 3 bases at J; junction bases unmatched: 4. This CDR3 spans 15 amino acids. Germline CDR1 is LNHDA and CDR2 is SQIVND (reference sequence). CDR3 sequence: CASSIFRDRDYGYTF. The CDR3 nucleotides are TGTGCCAGTAGTATATTTAGGGACAGGGACTATGGCTACACCTTC.